Presented here are 19 T cell receptor beta chains from one specimen sequenced in a study of blood T cell repertoires in COVID-19. Measured with immunoSEQ multiplex PCR; TCRdb has only the in-frame clones, and not every one. The sample gives about 270,000 clones, 90% of which show up once; approximately 4% is in the top ten. Sequenced sample: PBMCs or T cells enriched from blood (not recorded which). Every receptor here comes from a woman under 40 with acute COVID-19.

This chain joins TRBV5-4 and TRBJ2-3; TRBD2 agrees at 12 bases. Germline CDR1 is SGHNT and CDR2 is YYREEE (reference sequence). V trimming: 2 bases; J trimming: 2 bases; junction bases outside the gene matches: 9. CDR3 length: 18 residues. This chain's CDR3 is CASSFLLAGGSDTDTQYF. Here the CDR3 DNA reads TGTGCCAGCAGCTTCTTACTAGCGGGAGGTTCAGACACAGATACGCAGTATTTT.

The V and J genes are TRBV27 and TRBJ2-1; D ambiguous. Trimming removed 3 bases from V and 4 bases from J, with 7 bases in between. CDR3 length equals 13 residues. CDR1 is MNHEY, CDR2 SMNVEV, per germline (reference sequence). CDR3 sequence: CASSFAIYNEQFF. For the CDR3, the DNA is TGTGCCAGCAGTTTCGCGATTTACAATGAGCAGTTCTTC.

The chain joins TRBV19 to TRBJ2-3; a weak D match, TRBD2 (6 bases). Germline V gene lookup returns CDR1 LNHDA and CDR2 SQIVND (reference sequence). This CDR3 contains 13 residues. V lost 6 bases, J lost 5 bases, and 12 bases lay in between. CDR3 nucleotide sequence: TGTGCCAGTAGCGGGAGCGACAGAGATACGCAGTATTTT. Residues: CASSGSDRDTQYF.

The chain links TRBV29-1 to TRBJ1-1; possible D gene TRBD1, 5 bases. Germline CDR1 reads SQVTM; CDR2 reads ANQGSEA. The ends were cut back, 5 bases at V and 7 bases at J, with 11 bases in the middle. The CDR3 length is 11 residues. The CDR3 loop is CSVKGRLEAFF. For the CDR3, the DNA is TGCAGCGTTAAGGGGCGGCTTGAAGCTTTCTTT.

V is TRBV7-9 and J is TRBJ2-2, with unresolved D. This CDR3 has 13 residues. The V gene's germline CDR1 is SEHNR and CDR2 FQNEAQ (reference sequence). The V gene lost 5 bases and the J gene lost 2 bases, with 6 bases spanning the gap. In nucleotides, the CDR3 is TGTGCCAGCAGCCCCCTTAACACCGGGGAGCTGTTTTTT. Its protein product is CASSPLNTGELFF.

The sample holds a few counts of this clone. This sequence joins TRBV5-5 and TRBJ1-5; D gene uncertain. The CDR3 spans 16 residues. Trimming left V 3 bases short and J 3 bases short, with 16 bases between. Germline V gives CDR1 SGHKS, CDR2 YYEKEE (reference sequence). The CDR3 DNA follows: TGTGCCAGCAGCTCGCTACGGGTTTTCGACAATCAGCCCCAGCATTTT. Its translation is CASSSLRVFDNQPQHF.

The rearrangement uses TRBV3-1 (or the pseudogene TRBV3-2) and TRBJ2-2; 7 bases match TRBD2. Germline CDR1 LGHDT, CDR2 YNNKEL (reference sequence). The V segment lost 5 bases and the J segment 2 bases; nucleotides outside the gene matches: 8. The CDR3 covers 16 residues. The DNA of the CDR3 is TGTGCCAGCAGCTCCCTGGGAGGGTCCAACACCGGGGAGCTGTTTTTT. Amino acids: CASSSLGGSNTGELFF.

This chain joins TRBV27 and TRBJ1-4, with D unresolved. Trimming removed 2 bases at V and 0 bases at J, with 10 bases between. The CDR3 consists of 16 residues. Germline CDR1 reads MNHEY; CDR2 reads SMNVEV (reference sequence). The CDR3 sequence is CASSLHRGTTNEKLFF. The CDR3 DNA reads TGTGCCAGCAGTTTACACCGGGGAACAACTAATGAAAAACTGTTTTTT.

This chain links TRBV2 with TRBJ1-6, with D possibly TRBD1 on 6 matching bases. The CDR3 covers 13 residues. The germline V and J ends were trimmed by 7 bases and 5 bases, with 9 bases remaining between them. Germline V gene sequence: CDR1 SNHLY, CDR2 FYNNEI. CDR3 sequence: CASKDSNNSPLHF. CDR3 DNA: TGTGCCAGCAAGGACAGTAATAATTCACCCCTCCACTTT.

The chain employs TRBV7-9 and TRBJ1-1; D might be TRBD1 (5 bases). V was pared by 2 bases and J by 0 bases, with 10 bases between. CDR3 size: 15 residues. Per the germline V gene, CDR1 is SEHNR and CDR2 is FQNEAQ (reference sequence). Here the CDR3 reads CASSLLRVVNTEAFF. The CDR3 DNA reads TGTGCCAGCAGCTTACTCAGGGTTGTGAACACTGAAGCTTTCTTT. Together with reference TRBV7-9 and TRBJ1-1, the CDR3 gives the full variable domain: DTGVSQNPRHKITKRGQNVTFRCDPISEHNRLYWYRQTLGQGPEFLTYFQNEAQLEKSRLLSDRFSAERPKGSFSTLEIQRTEQGDSAMYLCASSLLRVVNTEAFFGQGTRLTVV.

The rearrangement uses TRBV4-2 and TRBJ1-2, with D perhaps TRBD1 (5 bases). The CDR3 is made up of 20 amino acids. The germline CDR1 and CDR2 sequences are LGHNA and YNFKEQ. Trimming cost V 0 bases and J 4 bases, with 27 bases left between them. The CDR3 sequence is CASSQDTGSHRQTIFYGYTF. The CDR3 DNA follows: TGTGCCAGCAGCCAAGATACCGGGAGCCATAGACAGACTATCTTCTATGGCTACACCTTC.

V gene TRBV7-6 combines with J gene TRBJ1-5; D not certain. This CDR3 is built from 12 residues. Germline V gives CDR1 SGHVS, CDR2 FNYEAQ. V lost 4 bases and J 3 bases, leaving 4 bases between the germline ends. In DNA, the CDR3 is TGTGCCAGCAGCTATATCAATCAGCCCCAGCATTTT. This encodes CASSYINQPQHF.

This chain connects TRBV29-1 to TRBJ2-3, with TRBD1 as a possible D gene (6 bases). This CDR3 is built from 15 residues. CDR1 and CDR2 (germline): SQVTM, ANQGSEA. Trimming took 1 base from V and 5 from J, leaving 16 bases between them. This CDR3 reads CSVEGSSEGGDTQYF. CDR3 nucleotide sequence: TGCAGCGTTGAAGGTTCGAGCGAAGGGGGAGATACGCAGTATTTT.

The chain is built from TRBV5-1 and TRBJ2-3; 13 nucleotides match TRBD2. Germline-derived CDR1 and CDR2 are SGHRS and YFSETQ. The CDR3 consists of 15 residues. Unmatched junction bases numbered 3, after V lost 6 bases and J lost 2 bases. CDR3 DNA sequence: TGCGCCAGCAAGGGACTAGCGGGACCCACAGATACGCAGTATTTT. It is translated as CASKGLAGPTDTQYF. Based on the CDR3 plus reference TRBV5-1 and TRBJ2-3, the full variable domain is KAGVTQTPRYLIKTRGQQVTLSCSPISGHRSVSWYQQTPGQGLQFLFEYFSETQRNKGNFPGRFSGRQFSNSRSEMNVSTLELGDSALYLCASKGLAGPTDTQYFGPGTRLTVL.

J is TRBJ2-1 and V is TRBV6-5, with D perhaps TRBD2 (6 bases). Trimming stripped 5 bases from V and 2 bases from J, with 13 bases between. The CDR3 totals 15 residues. CDR1 and CDR2 from the germline V gene are MNHEY and SVGAGI. The CDR3 reads CASSLAPPPYNEQFF. The DNA of the CDR3 is TGTGCCAGCAGTCTAGCGCCCCCGCCCTACAATGAGCAGTTCTTC.

The gene calls are TRBV27 and TRBJ1-6; TRBD1 agrees at 8 bases. CDR3 length: 18 amino acids. The J segment lost 0 bases and the V segment lost 5 bases, leaving 9 bases of the junction unmatched. Germline CDR1 is MNHEY and CDR2 is SMNVEV (reference sequence). The CDR3 nucleotides are TGTGCCAGCAGTCAAAGGACAGGGCAGGGCTCCTATAATTCACCCCTCCACTTT. The encoded protein is CASSQRTGQGSYNSPLHF.

This clone has just one count. This chain links TRBV9 with TRBJ1-2; D possibly corresponds to TRBD1 (5 bases). Trimming cost V 0 bases and J 4 bases, with 7 bases left between them. This CDR3 is 13 amino acids long. The germline CDR1 and CDR2 sequences are SGDLS and YYNGEE. CDR3 residues: CASSVGGVYGYTF. The CDR3 DNA is TGTGCCAGCAGCGTAGGGGGGGTCTATGGCTACACCTTC.

This clone was counted a single time. V is TRBV18 and J is TRBJ2-6, with D tentatively TRBD2 (6 bases). The CDR3 loop spans 18 amino acids. Germline lookup yields CDR1 KGHSH and CDR2 LQKENI. V was trimmed by 1 base and J by 0 bases, leaving 13 bases between them. For the CDR3, the DNA is TGTGCCAGCTCACCACAAAGGGGAGGAAACTCTGGGGCCAACGTCCTGACTTTC. Translating it yields CASSPQRGGNSGANVLTF.

The chain couples TRBV6-5 to TRBJ2-7, with TRBD2 matching 8 bases. Germline CDR1 and CDR2: MNHEY and SVGAGI. Trimming removed 5 bases from V and 0 bases from J; junction bases left unmatched: 3. The CDR3 runs to 14 residues. The CDR3 spells CASSLAGSSYEQYF. The CDR3 DNA is TGTGCCAGCAGTCTAGCGGGTAGCTCCTACGAGCAGTACTTC.